The T cell receptor (beta chain) under discussion was sequenced for a study of blood T cell repertoires in COVID-19. Study details: Sites in the United States, Italy and Spain provided acute and convalescent COVID-19 samples. Sample material is recorded as cDNA or gDNA derived from T cells, B-cell-depleted T cells, or PBMCs.

How the authors handled the data: Reference gene primer amplification in the assay estimated nucleated cell counts. Measured with immunoSEQ multiplex PCR; TCRdb has only the in-frame clones, and not every one. The V and J calls and clone size are taken from that table; D and trimming were inferred from the DNA. The sample lists fewer than 150,000 clones; 85% were seen once. In its sample, this clone was seen a few times. V was trimmed by 2 bases and J by 5 bases, leaving 7 bases between them. Germline CDR1 and CDR2: WSHSY and SAAADI. The length of the CDR3 is 12 residues. The genes are TRBV10-2 and TRBJ2-7; D unresolved. This TCR derives from a human donor in a cohort sampled during active COVID-19. Sequenced material: peripheral blood. CDR3 protein: CASSEETNEQYF. CDR3 nucleotide sequence: TGCGCCAGCAGTGAGGAGACAAACGAGCAGTACTTC.